Listed here are 16 T cell receptor beta chains from one sample, sequenced in a study of vaccination effects on CD4 cells after COVID-19. Antigen specificity for these receptors is unknown. Antigen-specific CD4+ T cells were expanded (with viral peptide pools) by the ViraFEST assay ahead of sequencing. Subsequent to a culture period of about nine days, CD4+ T cells were isolated. Among the vaccine recipients, none had a prior SARS-CoV-2 infection, and nucleocapsid antibodies were negative. TCRdb's copy holds only in-frame clones and misses some; the assay was immunoSEQ multiplex PCR. The sample holds fewer than 40,000 clones, roughly two thirds seen once. Specimen: CD4+ T cells from PBMCs cultured with SARS-CoV-2 spike peptides, collected before COVID-19 vaccination. These receptors came from a human donor who received a COVID-19 vaccine.

This clone has more than one count but fewer than ten. The chain couples TRBV27 to TRBJ1-1, with D possibly being TRBD1 (5 bases). V was pared by 4 bases and J by 10 bases, with 13 bases between. This CDR3 region has 12 residues. Germline loops: CDR1 MNHEY, CDR2 SMNVEV (reference sequence). Here the CDR3 DNA reads TGTGCCAGCAGTTCCGCGGTCGGGGGAGCTTTCTTT. Protein sequence: CASSSAVGGAFF.

This chain connects TRBV7-9 to TRBJ2-1, with 9 bases matching TRBD1. This CDR3 comprises 14 residues. CDR1 is SEHNR and CDR2 is FQNEAQ in the germline V gene (reference sequence). V was clipped by 7 bases and J by 8 bases; unmatched bases: 9. The CDR3 DNA is TGTGCCAGCACCCTGACAGGGGGTATGGATGAGCAGTTCTTC. It is translated as CASTLTGGMDEQFF.

This clone was picked up a small number of times. V and J are TRBV9 and TRBJ1-1, with unresolved D. This CDR3 is built from 13 residues. The V gene lost 0 bases and the J gene lost 3 bases, with 6 bases spanning the gap. From germline, CDR1 is SGDLS and CDR2 YYNGEE. The CDR3: CASSVGGYTEAFF. CDR3 nucleotide sequence: TGTGCCAGCAGCGTAGGCGGATACACTGAAGCTTTCTTT.

V gene TRBV4-2 combines with J gene TRBJ1-5, with D perhaps TRBD1 (5 bases). The germline gives CDR1 LGHNA, CDR2 YNFKEQ. The CDR3 totals 16 residues. With 1 base removed from V and 7 bases from J, the gap between germline ends came to 17 bases. The CDR3 loop is CASSQVSGSQGQPQHF. DNA of the CDR3: TGTGCCAGCAGCCAAGTTTCAGGGAGCCAAGGACAGCCCCAGCATTTT.

The sample holds one count of this clone. The chain has TRBV28 and TRBJ2-3; 9 bases match TRBD1. CDR1 and CDR2 from the germline V gene are MDHEN and SYDVKM. V was clipped by 10 bases and J by 4 bases; unmatched bases: 12. This CDR3 spans 15 amino acids. The CDR3 coding sequence is TGTGCCACCGGACCGGGACAGGGCCGTCCAGATACGCAGTATTTT. As protein: CATGPGQGRPDTQYF.

This chain joins TRBV3-1 (or the pseudogene TRBV3-2) and TRBJ2-7; no reliable D call. Germline CDR1 is LGHDT and CDR2 is YNNKEL (reference sequence). The CDR3 totals 11 residues. The V end was cut by 5 bases, the J end by 1 base, with 3 bases between. The CDR3 DNA reads TGTGCCAGCAGCGGATCCTACGAGCAGTACTTC. It translates to CASSGSYEQYF.

This chain uses TRBV27 with TRBJ2-3; TRBD2 might be the D (7 bases). The ends were cut back, 5 bases at V and 0 bases at J, with 18 bases in the middle. CDR1 and CDR2 from the germline V gene are MNHEY and SMNVEV (reference sequence). This CDR3 region has 17 residues. The CDR3: CASSPLGGGPSTDTQYF. As DNA, the CDR3 is TGTGCCAGCAGTCCCCTGGGGGGGGGCCCGAGCACAGATACGCAGTATTTT.

The rearrangement links TRBV6-2 or TRBV6-3 to TRBJ2-1; 10 bases are a match to TRBD2. J lost 4 bases, V lost 5 bases, and 8 bases had no gene match. The CDR3 consists of 16 residues. Per the germline V gene, CDR1 is MNHEY and CDR2 is SVGEGT. The CDR3 here is CASSPSSGGSYNEQFF. In nucleotides, the CDR3 is TGTGCCAGCAGTCCGTCTAGCGGGGGCAGTTACAATGAGCAGTTCTTC.

V is TRBV28 and J is TRBJ2-6; D uncertain. The CDR3 loop spans 17 amino acids. Trimming took off 3 bases at V and 0 bases at J, with 12 bases between the two ends. CDR1 and CDR2 (germline): MDHEN, SYDVKM. The CDR3 here is CASSFVATTSGANVLTF. The CDR3 coding sequence is TGTGCCAGCAGTTTCGTGGCCACCACCTCTGGGGCCAACGTCCTGACTTTC.

This clone was observed a few times. The V call is TRBV12-3 or TRBV12-4, the J call TRBJ1-5; D remains ambiguous. The CDR3 is 13 residues long. V gave up 4 bases and J gave up 5 bases, with 9 bases separating them. The CDR3 protein is CASSWRRDQPQHF. The DNA of the CDR3 is TGTGCCAGCAGTTGGAGGCGCGATCAGCCCCAGCATTTT.

The chain has TRBV6-1 and TRBJ2-1; D possibly corresponds to TRBD1 (6 bases). CDR1 and CDR2 (germline): MNHNS, SASEGT. The CDR3 has 13 amino acids. Trimming removed 5 bases from V and 7 bases from J, with 12 bases in between. The CDR3 loop is CASSLTRGNEQFF. The CDR3 region has the DNA TGTGCCAGCAGTCTGACAAGGGGGAATGAGCAGTTCTTC.

The gene calls are TRBV11-2 and TRBJ2-7, with a possible D match to TRBD2 (5 bases). V was clipped by 1 base and J by 2 bases, with 18 bases between them. Germline V gene data show CDR1 as SGHAT and CDR2 as FQNNGV. This CDR3 is built from 17 residues. The CDR3 DNA follows: TGTGCCAGCAGCTTAGCGTTCGGGGTTAGCGATCCCTACGAGCAGTACTTC. Translation gives CASSLAFGVSDPYEQYF. The whole variable domain, remainder taken from reference TRBV11-2 and TRBJ2-7, is EAGVAQSPRYKIIEKRQSVAFWCNPISGHATLYWYQQILGQGPKLLIQFQNNGVVDDSQLPKDRFSAERLKGVDSTLKIQPAKLEDSAVYLCASSLAFGVSDPYEQYFGPGTRLTVT.

The chain joins TRBV30 to TRBJ2-2; 12 bases align to TRBD2. V was clipped by 1 base and J by 4 bases; unmatched bases: 1. Germline V gene sequence: CDR1 GTSNPN, CDR2 SVGIG (reference sequence). The CDR3 extends over 15 amino acids. In DNA, the CDR3 is TGTGCCTGGAGTGGGACTAGCGGGATCACCGGGGAGCTGTTTTTT. Protein product: CAWSGTSGITGELFF.

V is TRBV6-1 and J is TRBJ2-5, with D possibly being TRBD2 (7 bases). CDR3 size: 16 residues. The V gene's germline CDR1 is MNHNS and CDR2 SASEGT. The ends were cut back, 2 bases at V and 3 bases at J, with 16 bases in the middle. CDR3 nucleotides: TGTGCCAGCAGTGAACTGGCCCGGGGGGCCGAAGAGACCCAGTACTTC. It specifies CASSELARGAEETQYF.

The chain combines TRBV28 with TRBJ1-2; 8 nucleotides line up with TRBD1. Germline V CDR1 and CDR2: MDHEN, SYDVKM. J lost 6 bases, V lost 5 bases, and 5 bases had no gene match. This CDR3 has 13 residues. CDR3 coding DNA: TGTGCCAGCAGTCCCGGACAGGGACATGGCTACACCTTC. It codes for CASSPGQGHGYTF.

This chain joins TRBV19 and TRBJ1-1, with a tentative D call TRBD1 (5 bases). This CDR3 contains 12 residues. Trimming cost V 3 bases and J 3 bases, with 5 bases left between them. Germline V gene data show CDR1 as LNHDA and CDR2 as SQIVND (reference sequence). The DNA for the CDR3 is TGTGCCAGTAGTATGGGGGACACTGAAGCTTTCTTT. Encoded protein: CASSMGDTEAFF.